This entry lists 30 T cell receptor beta chains sequenced from one sample in a study of blood T cells in healthy people across ages. The authors ran a second PCR of 7 to 11 cycles using a sample-barcoded 5' primer and a J-beta primer mix. TCRdb reprocessed the 5' RACE reads via MiXCR and lists one record per CDR3 protein. The table has some 1.5 million distinct CDR3 sequences, roughly 43% seen once; the top ten hold approximately 4%. Sample: blood. The receptors come from a woman in her late teens or twenties in good health.

This clonotype was found a few times. The rearrangement links TRBV5-5 to TRBJ2-5, with a tentative D call TRBD1 (5 bases). The CDR3 is made up of 13 amino acids. CDR1 and CDR2 (germline): SGHKS, YYEKEE (reference sequence). Trimming left V 3 bases short and J 3 bases short, with 9 bases between. In DNA form, the CDR3 reads TGTGCCAGCAGCTGGGGCCCTAAAGAGACCCAGTACTTC. Translated: CASSWGPKETQYF.

V usage is TRBV20-1 and J usage is TRBJ1-2; 11 nucleotides align to TRBD1. Germline V gene sequence: CDR1 DFQATT, CDR2 SNEGSKA (reference sequence). V lost 3 bases to trimming and J lost 2 bases; unmatched junction nucleotides: 2. This CDR3 region has 14 residues. The CDR3 sequence: CSASRTGGNYGYTF. The DNA of the CDR3 is TGCAGTGCTAGTCGGACAGGGGGCAACTATGGCTACACCTTC.

This clonotype has only a few counts. This chain links TRBV20-1 with TRBJ1-1; the D is unclear. Trimming stripped 0 bases from V and 4 bases from J, with 6 bases between. Germline V lookup: CDR1 DFQATT, CDR2 SNEGSKA (reference sequence). The CDR3 totals 12 residues. DNA of the CDR3: TGCAGTGCTAGAGATCCCGCCACTGAAGCTTTCTTT. Amino acid sequence: CSARDPATEAFF.

The V gene is TRBV12-3 or TRBV12-4, the J gene TRBJ2-2, with a weak D call TRBD2 (6 bases). The germline V and J ends were trimmed by 7 bases and 5 bases, with 17 bases remaining between them. This CDR3 has 15 amino acids. The CDR3 region has the DNA TGTGCCAGCACCCTAAATGCGGGGAGGACCGGGGAGCTGTTTTTT. Residues: CASTLNAGRTGELFF.

The chain uses TRBV20-1 and TRBJ2-2, with TRBD1 matching 7 bases. Germline V CDR1 and CDR2: DFQATT, SNEGSKA (reference sequence). Trimming took 2 bases from V and 7 from J; bases not matched to a gene: 7. The CDR3 contains 14 residues. CDR3 amino acids: CSARSDRVGGELFF. As DNA, the CDR3 is TGCAGTGCTAGAAGCGACAGGGTGGGCGGGGAGCTGTTTTTT.

V and J are TRBV7-2 and TRBJ2-1; D may be TRBD2 (5 bases). Trimming removed 5 bases from V and 8 bases from J, with 16 bases in between. Germline V gene data show CDR1 as SGHTA and CDR2 as FQGNSA. The CDR3 has 14 residues. In DNA form, the CDR3 reads TGTGCCAGCAGCGTAAAGGACTTTAGGGATGAGCAGTTCTTC. This sequence encodes CASSVKDFRDEQFF.

V and J are TRBV9 and TRBJ1-1; tentative D call: TRBD1 (5 bases). The germline V gene has CDR1 SGDLS and CDR2 YYNGEE. The V end lost 4 bases, the J end lost 4 bases, and 14 bases lay between the germline ends. The CDR3 is 14 amino acids. CDR3 residues: CASSPLYGGTEAFF. DNA of the CDR3: TGTGCCAGCAGCCCCTTATATGGGGGCACTGAAGCTTTCTTT.

The chain joins TRBV27 to TRBJ1-2; a weak D match, TRBD1 (5 bases). Germline V gene data show CDR1 as MNHEY and CDR2 as SMNVEV (reference sequence). CDR3 length: 13 amino acids. Trimming removed 5 bases from V and 7 bases from J, with 14 bases in between. DNA for the CDR3: TGTGCCAGCAGTGTAATCGGGGGGAGTGGCTACACCTTC. Its translation is CASSVIGGSGYTF.

This clonotype was observed a few times. This rearrangement joins TRBV6-1 to TRBJ1-2; tentatively, D is TRBD1 (5 bases). Trimming left V 2 bases short and J 5 bases short, with 18 bases between. In germline, CDR1 is MNHNS, CDR2 SASEGT. The CDR3 loop spans 16 amino acids. In DNA, the CDR3 is TGTGCCAGCAGTGAAAGTCGGGACGCAACCTTGTATGGCTACACCTTC. Protein sequence: CASSESRDATLYGYTF.

The chain links TRBV20-1 to TRBJ1-1; TRBD1 matches 10 bases. The junction had 8 bases not matched to a gene; V was cut back by 7 bases and J by 3 bases. The CDR3 runs to 14 residues. Per the germline V gene, CDR1 is DFQATT and CDR2 is SNEGSKA (reference sequence). DNA of the CDR3: TGCAGTGTTCGGACAGGGGGTGGGTACACTGAAGCTTTCTTT. Translation gives CSVRTGGGYTEAFF.

The genes are TRBV12-3 or TRBV12-4 and TRBJ2-2; D is ambiguous. V was trimmed by 2 bases and J by 7 bases, leaving 8 bases between them. CDR3 length: 13 amino acids. The CDR3 reads CASSLMGGGELFF. CDR3 DNA: TGTGCCAGCAGTTTAATGGGTGGCGGGGAGCTGTTTTTT.

Comments on this clonotype: A much larger clone sits a single nucleotide away, making a read error possible. The chain joins TRBV20-1 to TRBJ2-3, with D perhaps TRBD2 (5 bases). In germline, CDR1 is DFQATT, CDR2 SNEGSKA (reference sequence). The CDR3 consists of 15 residues. Trimming removed 6 bases at V and 4 bases at J, with 20 bases between. In DNA form, the CDR3 reads TGCAGTGCGCCTAGCCCCCTGACCGGCGCAGATACGCAGTATTTT. Its translation is CSAPSPLTGADTQYF.

The V call is TRBV7-7, the J call TRBJ2-1, with D unclear. The germline V gene encodes CDR1 SSHAT and CDR2 FNYEAQ (reference sequence). Trimming pared 5 bases from V and 8 bases from J, leaving 13 bases between. The CDR3 spans 13 residues. CDR3 DNA sequence: TGTGCCAGCAGCCCCGACCCCTCGTATGAGCAGTTCTTC. Amino acids: CASSPDPSYEQFF.

The V and J genes are TRBV18 and TRBJ1-4; 10 positions agree with TRBD1. CDR3 size: 16 residues. The V segment lost 0 bases and the J segment 5 bases; nucleotides outside the gene matches: 3. Germline CDR1 and CDR2: KGHSH and LQKENI. The CDR3, as DNA: TGTGCCAGCTCACCACCTTGGACAGGGGGAAATGAAAAACTGTTTTTT. Translating it yields CASSPPWTGGNEKLFF.

This clonotype was seen more than once but under ten times. The rearrangement uses TRBV6-5 and TRBJ2-4; D perhaps matches TRBD1 (6 bases). V was pared by 6 bases and J by 0 bases, with 12 bases between. The CDR3 sequence is 15 residues long. CDR1 is MNHEY, CDR2 SVGAGI, per germline. The DNA for the CDR3 is TGTGCCAGCAGACGGACAGTACTAGCCAAAAACATTCAGTACTTC. Translating gives CASRRTVLAKNIQYF.

This chain links TRBV12-3 or TRBV12-4 with TRBJ2-5; 9 bases line up with TRBD2. V dropped 3 bases and J dropped 11; count of bases not matched to a gene: 16. CDR3 size: 16 residues. The DNA of the CDR3 is TGTGCCAGCAGTTTTCAGATAGCGGGGGCGAGGGATGAGCAGTACTTC. Protein: CASSFQIAGARDEQYF.

In its sample, this clonotype was seen a few times. The chain combines TRBV29-1 with TRBJ1-1; TRBD1 might be the D (5 bases). The CDR3 has 13 amino acids. V shed 4 bases and J shed 4 bases, with 13 bases lying between them. CDR1 is SQVTM and CDR2 is ANQGSEA in the germline V gene. CDR3 protein: CSVVKGRSTEAFF. The CDR3 bases are TGCAGCGTTGTAAAGGGGAGGAGCACTGAAGCTTTCTTT.

The chain links TRBV6-1 to TRBJ1-3; 7 bases align to TRBD1. The CDR3 is made up of 16 amino acids. V was pared by 6 bases and J by 0 bases, with 8 bases of the junction left unmatched. The germline CDR1 and CDR2 sequences are MNHNS and SASEGT. CDR3 amino acids: CASRRGRESSGNTIYF. CDR3 in DNA: TGTGCCAGCAGAAGGGGGCGGGAGAGCTCTGGAAACACCATATATTTT.

CDR3 in amino acids: CASSLVGANTQYF. The CDR3 DNA follows: TGTGCCAGCAGCTTAGTAGGGGCAAATACGCAGTATTTT. The chain uses TRBV7-2 and TRBJ2-3, with D possibly being TRBD1 (5 bases). The length of the CDR3 is 13 residues. CDR1 is SGHTA, CDR2 FQGNSA, per germline. The V gene lost 1 base and the J gene lost 7 bases, with 9 bases spanning the gap. The full variable domain, completed using reference TRBV7-2 and TRBJ2-3, is GAGVSQSPSNKVTEKGKDVELRCDPISGHTALYWYRQSLGQGLEFLIYFQGNSAPDKSGLPSDRFSAERTGGSVSTLTIQRTQQEDSAVYLCASSLVGANTQYFGPGTRLTVL.

The chain has TRBV10-3 and TRBJ2-5; 7 positions agree with TRBD2. V shed 8 bases, J shed 2 bases, and the junction held 5 bases outside the gene matches. This CDR3 is built from 13 residues. The germline gives CDR1 ENHRY, CDR2 SYGVKD. In DNA form, the CDR3 reads TGTGCCATCGCTAGCGGACTGCAAGAGACCCAGTACTTC. It yields the protein CAIASGLQETQYF.

J is TRBJ1-2 and V is TRBV7-9; D is ambiguous. The CDR3 sequence is 12 residues long. Trimming cost V 6 bases and J 13 bases, with 18 bases left between them. The germline V gene encodes CDR1 SEHNR and CDR2 FQNEAQ (reference sequence). CDR3 region: CASRPDWGPTTF. The CDR3 nucleotides read TGTGCCAGCAGACCTGATTGGGGTCCTACCACCTTC.

In this sample, this clonotype turned up a few times. V and J are TRBV12-3 or TRBV12-4 and TRBJ2-3; 9 bases align to TRBD1. V was clipped by 6 bases and J by 3 bases; unmatched bases: 4. The length of the CDR3 is 14 residues. Here the CDR3 DNA reads TGTGCCAGCAGGGGGACAGGGAGGACAGATACGCAGTATTTT. It yields the protein CASRGTGRTDTQYF.

Comment on this clonotype: One end of the junction varies from germline; a read error may be responsible. This chain joins TRBV7-2 and TRBJ1-4; 7 bases are shared with TRBD1. The germline V gene has CDR1 SGHTA and CDR2 FQGNSA. CDR3 length: 16 amino acids. The CDR3 nucleotides are TGTGCCGGCAGCCCAGGGACAGCTCCCCTTAATGAAAAACTGTTTTTT. Amino acid sequence: CAGSPGTAPLNEKLFF.

The rearrangement links TRBV4-3 to TRBJ2-1; 7 bases are shared with TRBD1. There are 16 residues in the CDR3. CDR1 LGHNA and CDR2 YSLEER come from the germline V gene. Germline trimming cut 0 bases from V and 0 bases from J; bases unmatched to any gene: 2. This CDR3 is CASSQDGTDSYNEQFF. The CDR3 nucleotides read TGCGCCAGCAGCCAAGATGGGACAGACTCCTACAATGAGCAGTTCTTC.

This clonotype came up a few times. This rearrangement joins TRBV5-1 to TRBJ1-2, with D perhaps TRBD1 (6 bases). V lost 2 bases and J lost 2, with 16 bases in between. This CDR3 has 16 residues. Germline assignment: CDR1 SGHRS and CDR2 YFSETQ. This CDR3 reads CASSLGNRVSNYGYTF. DNA for the CDR3: TGCGCCAGCAGCTTAGGAAACAGGGTATCGAACTATGGCTACACCTTC.

This clonotype was seen only once. The V and J genes are TRBV12-3 or TRBV12-4 and TRBJ2-3, with TRBD1 as a possible D gene (5 bases). V lost 6 bases, J lost 2 bases, and 15 bases lay in between. The CDR3 has 15 residues. CDR3 bases: TGTGCCAGCAGGACGAACACGGACAACACAGATACGCAGTATTTT. This gives the protein CASRTNTDNTDTQYF.

V usage is TRBV29-1 and J usage is TRBJ2-3; no firm D call. The CDR3 spans 14 residues. Germline loops: CDR1 SQVTM, CDR2 ANQGSEA. The germline V and J ends were trimmed by 5 bases and 5 bases, with 17 bases remaining between them. CDR3 nucleotide sequence: TGCAGCGTTTCCCAAGGTAACGTGGGAGATACGCAGTATTTT. It codes for CSVSQGNVGDTQYF.

The rearrangement joins TRBV29-1 to TRBJ2-1, with D tentatively TRBD2 (5 bases). The CDR3 length is 10 residues. CDR1 SQVTM and CDR2 ANQGSEA come from the germline V gene. The germline V and J ends were trimmed by 3 bases and 16 bases, with 13 bases remaining between them. This CDR3 is CSVELLSAFF. The CDR3 DNA follows: TGCAGCGTTGAGCTCCTTAGCGCCTTCTTC.

As for this clonotype: Possible read error: a much larger clone is one base away. CDR3 amino acids: CATSRLINEQYF. Here the CDR3 DNA reads TGTGCCACCAGCAGACTAATCAATGAGCAGTACTTC. The chain couples TRBV15 to TRBJ2-1; D gene uncertain. The J call is uncertain, as TRBJ2-7 better fits the DNA end. Germline V gene sequence: CDR1 LNHNV, CDR2 YYDKDF (reference sequence). The CDR3 totals 12 residues.

This clonotype was observed a handful of times. V and J are TRBV5-5 and TRBJ2-7; perhaps TRBD1 as D (6 bases). CDR3 length: 14 amino acids. Germline V lookup: CDR1 SGHKS, CDR2 YYEKEE (reference sequence). V gave up 4 bases and J gave up 0 bases, with 11 bases separating them. CDR3 DNA sequence: TGTGCCAGCAGCGTTGGGGACAACTCCTACGAGCAGTACTTC. Protein: CASSVGDNSYEQYF.